One sample yielded the 25 T cell receptor beta chains listed below, sequenced in a study of blood T cell repertoires in COVID-19 (dated by TCRdb to about 2020). The library was made by the immunoSEQ multiplex PCR assay. Held by TCRdb, this immuneACCESS table contains in-frame sequences only and omits some clones. Under half of the omission traces to an unresolved V gene where checked; the cause of the rest is unknown. For this sample there are about 120,000 clones; 90% appear just once. 1.8% of the sample rests with the top ten. The sample was peripheral blood. The receptor set was obtained from a human donor with active COVID-19. The donor label of this sample is uncertain.

This sequence joins TRBV7-2 and TRBJ2-5, with a tentative D call TRBD2 (6 bases). Trimming cost V 0 bases and J 1 base, with 9 bases left between them. The CDR3 has 15 residues. Germline CDR1 reads SGHTA; CDR2 reads FQGNSA. Here the CDR3 DNA reads TGTGCCAGCAGCTTAGCGGGGACTTCCCAAGAGACCCAGTACTTC. Translated, it gives CASSLAGTSQETQYF.

The V gene is TRBV9, the J gene TRBJ2-5; the match to TRBD2 covers 16 bases. CDR3 length: 19 amino acids. After removal of 5 bases from V and 5 bases from J, the junction contained 15 bases not matched to a gene. Germline CDR1 SGDLS, CDR2 YYNGEE. As DNA, the CDR3 is TGTGCCAGCAGTGACTACGGGACTAGCGGGGGGGCCTTCCCTGAGACCCAGTACTTC. Its protein product is CASSDYGTSGGAFPETQYF.

The rearrangement joins TRBV28 to TRBJ1-6, with no clear D. Germline V gene lookup returns CDR1 MDHEN and CDR2 SYDVKM. The V end lost 9 bases, the J end lost 0 bases, and 12 bases lay between the germline ends. This CDR3 spans 15 amino acids. The CDR3 region has the DNA TGTGCCAGTGTTGGCGGGAGCTCCTATAATTCACCCCTCCACTTT. It specifies CASVGGSSYNSPLHF.

The chain joins TRBV7-3 to TRBJ2-1; D is perhaps TRBD2 (6 bases). Germline CDR1 and CDR2: SGHTA and FQGTGA. Trimming shortened V by 1 base and J by 4 bases, and 8 bases separated the two germline ends. The CDR3 consists of 14 residues. The CDR3 protein is CASSLMGGYNEQFF. CDR3 sequence (DNA): TGTGCCAGCAGCTTAATGGGAGGATACAATGAGCAGTTCTTC.

This chain's CDR3 is CATSKGQGSFTF. The CDR3 DNA reads TGTGCCACCAGCAAGGGACAGGGGAGTTTCACCTTC. This rearrangement joins TRBV24-1 to TRBJ1-2, with TRBD1 matching over 10 bases. The germline CDR1 and CDR2 sequences are KGHDR and SFDVKD. V shed 7 bases, J shed 13 bases, and the junction held 8 bases outside the gene matches. CDR3 length: 12 residues.

V is TRBV6-6 and J is TRBJ1-3; D gene uncertain. Germline V lookup: CDR1 MNHNY, CDR2 SVGAGI (reference sequence). V lost 0 bases, J lost 1 base, and 7 bases lay in between. The CDR3 totals 15 residues. This CDR3 is CASSYSVLSGNTIYF. The CDR3 DNA reads as TGTGCCAGCAGTTACTCGGTACTATCTGGAAACACCATATATTTT.

The chain is built from TRBV3-1 (or the pseudogene TRBV3-2) and TRBJ2-3; 9 positions match TRBD2. V lost 3 bases to trimming and J lost 3 bases; unmatched junction nucleotides: 10. There are 17 residues in the CDR3. CDR1 is LGHDT, CDR2 YNNKEL, per germline (reference sequence). CDR3 protein: CASSQGVGLAGTDTQYF. The CDR3, as DNA: TGTGCCAGCAGCCAGGGTGTTGGGCTAGCGGGGACAGATACGCAGTATTTT.

This clone occurred a few times. The CDR3 nucleotides read TGTGCCAGCAGCCCCCCCGGGGTGAATGGATTCATCTCTGGAAACACCATATATTTT. This encodes CASSPPGVNGFISGNTIYF. This chain joins TRBV7-9 and TRBJ1-3; D is unresolved. There are 19 residues in the CDR3. V dropped 5 bases and J dropped 0 bases, with 23 bases sitting between them. The V gene's germline CDR1 is SEHNR and CDR2 FQNEAQ (reference sequence).

This clone was seen once. In nucleotides, the CDR3 is TGTGCCAGCAGCGTAGAACCTAACCAAGAGACCCAGTACTTC. Residues: CASSVEPNQETQYF. The chain couples TRBV9 to TRBJ2-5; no firm D call. Germline values: CDR1 SGDLS, CDR2 YYNGEE. This CDR3 is built from 14 residues. V was clipped by 0 bases and J by 0 bases, with 6 bases between them.

The chain couples TRBV5-4 to TRBJ1-1; 8 bases are a match to TRBD1. Losses at the gene ends were 1 base for V and 10 bases for J; bases not matched to a gene: 9. Germline assignment: CDR1 SGHNT and CDR2 YYREEE (reference sequence). The CDR3 length is 14 residues. The CDR3 bases are TGTGCCAGCAGCTTGTCGGACAGGGCTACCGGAGCTTTCTTT. Translated, it gives CASSLSDRATGAFF.

This rearrangement joins TRBV5-1 to TRBJ1-1, with 8 bases identical to TRBD1. The CDR3 length is 14 residues. V dropped 0 bases and J dropped 10; count of bases not matched to a gene: 8. The germline V gene encodes CDR1 SGHRS and CDR2 YFSETQ. DNA for the CDR3: TGCGCCAGCAGCTTGGATGCGACAGGGGACCGAGCTTTCTTT. Amino acid sequence: CASSLDATGDRAFF.

This chain joins TRBV6-2 or TRBV6-3 and TRBJ1-5; 8 bases map to TRBD1. V dropped 6 bases and J dropped 0; count of bases not matched to a gene: 7. The CDR3 contains 16 residues. Germline assignment: CDR1 MNHEY and CDR2 SVGEGT. The CDR3 nucleotides are TGTGCCAGCAGCCTGGGACAGGTCCGTAGCAATCAGCCCCAGCATTTT. Its protein product is CASSLGQVRSNQPQHF.

The chain employs TRBV3-1 (or the pseudogene TRBV3-2) and TRBJ2-1, with 7 nucleotides matching TRBD2. The CDR3 length is 17 residues. In germline, CDR1 is LGHDT, CDR2 YNNKEL (reference sequence). After removal of 4 bases from V and 6 bases from J, the junction contained 15 bases not matched to a gene. CDR3 residues: CASSREVAGDLTNEQFF. The CDR3 DNA reads TGTGCCAGCAGCCGAGAGGTAGCGGGCGATCTAACCAATGAGCAGTTCTTC.

The chain joins TRBV6-2 or TRBV6-3 to TRBJ2-1; 8 positions match TRBD1. The CDR3 runs 18 residues. The germline gives CDR1 MNHEY, CDR2 SVGEGT. The ends lost 6 bases at V and 9 bases at J; junction bases unmatched: 22. The CDR3 DNA reads as TGTGCCAGCAGCACTGACCGACTAATAAATCCACAGGGGGTTGAGCAGTTCTTC. As protein: CASSTDRLINPQGVEQFF.

The J gene is TRBJ2-3, the V gene TRBV5-6; 15 bases map to TRBD2. There are 18 residues in the CDR3. The ends lost 4 bases at V and 0 bases at J; junction bases unmatched: 6. CDR1 SGHDT and CDR2 YYEEEE come from the germline V gene. This chain's CDR3 is CASSPGLAGGPSTDTQYF. CDR3 DNA: TGTGCCAGCAGCCCGGGACTAGCGGGGGGTCCTAGCACAGATACGCAGTATTTT.

The chain links TRBV27 to TRBJ2-2; D is undetermined. The ends were cut back, 4 bases at V and 6 bases at J, with 6 bases in the middle. CDR1 and CDR2 from the germline V gene are MNHEY and SMNVEV (reference sequence). There are 12 residues in the CDR3. The CDR3 DNA is TGTGCCAGCAGTTCGAGTTCCGGGGAGCTGTTTTTT. Protein product: CASSSSSGELFF.

The CDR3 nucleotides read TGTGCCAGCAGCCAAGGGGACAGGGGATCCTACGAGCAGTACTTC. Residues: CASSQGDRGSYEQYF. V usage is TRBV3-1 (or the pseudogene TRBV3-2) and J usage is TRBJ2-7; 10 positions match TRBD1. This CDR3 is built from 15 residues. Germline-derived CDR1 and CDR2 are LGHDT and YNNKEL (reference sequence). The V and J ends lost 1 base and 1 base, in that order; junction bases with no gene match: 1.

The CDR3 region is CASSAYLGGPNEKLFF. Written as DNA, the CDR3 is TGTGCCAGCAGCGCCTACCTGGGAGGTCCCAATGAAAAACTGTTTTTT. The genes are TRBV2 and TRBJ1-4; D unresolved. Germline CDR1 SNHLY, CDR2 FYNNEI. The CDR3 has 16 amino acids. Trimming cost V 6 bases and J 5 bases, with 19 bases left between them.

The chain links TRBV2 to TRBJ2-7, with a weak D call TRBD1 (6 bases). V gave up 10 bases and J gave up 0 bases, with 22 bases separating them. CDR3 size: 16 residues. CDR1 and CDR2 (germline): SNHLY, FYNNEI. The CDR3 DNA reads as TGTGCCACCTCGGCCAGGGGCGGAATAAACTCCTACGAGCAGTACTTC. Residues: CATSARGGINSYEQYF.

A remark on this clone: An end of the junction differs from the germline gene, which may be a read error. The rearrangement uses TRBV10-3 and TRBJ2-1, with D perhaps TRBD1 (6 bases). Looked up from germline, CDR1 is ENHRY and CDR2 is SYGVKD. This CDR3 comprises 12 residues. The CDR3, as DNA: TGTGCCACCAGTACAGGGTCAGATGAGCAGTTCTTC. Its protein product is CATSTGSDEQFF.

The chain joins TRBV6-5 to TRBJ1-2; D call uncertain. The CDR3 sequence is 13 residues long. The germline V gene has CDR1 MNHEY and CDR2 SVGAGI. Trimming shortened V by 6 bases and J by 2 bases, and 10 bases separated the two germline ends. CDR3 DNA sequence: TGTGCCAGCAGCATGACACGCAACTATGGCTACACCTTC. This translates into CASSMTRNYGYTF.

This clone showed up just once. This chain joins TRBV7-9 and TRBJ1-1; D gene ambiguous. V lost 2 bases and J 3 bases, leaving 4 bases between the germline ends. This CDR3 contains 12 residues. From germline, CDR1 is SEHNR and CDR2 FQNEAQ (reference sequence). This CDR3 reads CASSLSHTEAFF. CDR3 DNA sequence: TGTGCCAGCAGCTTATCTCACACTGAAGCTTTCTTT.

The chain links TRBV6-5 to TRBJ1-5; D uncertain. Germline V gives CDR1 MNHEY, CDR2 SVGAGI. The CDR3 is 14 amino acids. The V end lost 4 bases, the J end lost 5 bases, and 12 bases lay between the germline ends. CDR3 coding DNA: TGTGCCAGCAGTTTTTCGACCAGCGATCAGCCCCAGCATTTT. This encodes CASSFSTSDQPQHF.

The chain carries TRBV4-3 and TRBJ1-4, with TRBD1 matching over 9 bases. CDR3 length equals 15 residues. CDR1 is LGHNA, CDR2 YSLEER, per germline. V trimming: 1 base; J trimming: 8 bases; junction bases outside the gene matches: 5. The CDR3 region has the DNA TGCGCCAGCAGCCAAGCGACAGGGGGAAGGGAAAAACTGTTTTTT. Protein sequence: CASSQATGGREKLFF.

V usage is TRBV11-2 and J usage is TRBJ2-1; unclear D gene. Trimming took 3 bases from V and 5 from J, leaving 2 bases between them. In germline, CDR1 is SGHAT, CDR2 FQNNGV. CDR3 length: 11 residues. CDR3 in DNA: TGTGCCAGCAGCTTCGACAATGAGCAGTTCTTC. It translates to CASSFDNEQFF.